The 13 T cell receptor beta chains reported below all come from one sample, sequenced in a study of T cell responses to AZD1222 COVID-19 vaccine. This table comes from immunoSEQ multiplex PCR, and its TCRdb copy is limited to in-frame clones, with some not included. In the table there are about 66,000 clones, about 80% of which are singletons. The specimen comprised peripheral blood, sampled 28 days after the second AZD1222 dose. The receptor source for this set is an adult who received the AZD1222 COVID-19 vaccine.

This clone showed up just a few times. This sequence joins TRBV2 and TRBJ1-3, with TRBD1 matching over 8 bases. V shed 6 bases and J 8 bases; nucleotides not matched to a gene: 3. This CDR3 is built from 12 residues. Germline V gene sequence: CDR1 SNHLY, CDR2 FYNNEI. The CDR3 protein is CASRDRGHTIYF. The CDR3 DNA reads TGTGCCAGCAGAGACAGGGGTCACACCATATATTTT. Using reference TRBV2 and TRBJ1-3 for the parts outside the CDR3, the full variable domain is EPEVTQTPSHQVTQMGQEVILRCVPISNHLYFYWYRQILGQKVEFLVSFYNNEISEKSEIFDDQFSVERPDGSNFTLKIRSTKLEDSAMYFCASRDRGHTIYFGEGSWLTVV.

V is TRBV19 and J is TRBJ1-4, with 7 bases fitting TRBD1. With 8 bases clipped from V and 8 bases from J, the junction kept 11 bases outside the gene matches. There are 14 residues in the CDR3. Germline loops: CDR1 LNHDA, CDR2 SQIVND (reference sequence). The CDR3 reads CASGRDREYEKLFF. The CDR3 nucleotides are TGTGCCAGTGGCAGGGACAGAGAATACGAAAAACTGTTTTTT.

This chain connects TRBV6-5 to TRBJ1-5, with no clear D. The CDR3 spans 15 residues. From germline, CDR1 is MNHEY and CDR2 SVGAGI. V lost 6 bases to trimming and J lost 2 bases, with 14 bases between them. This CDR3 reads CASRPTLGGNQPQHF. The CDR3, as DNA: TGTGCCAGCAGGCCGACACTTGGAGGCAATCAGCCCCAGCATTTT.

The chain is built from TRBV5-1 and TRBJ2-3; 8 nucleotides align to TRBD1. V dropped 4 bases and J dropped 3; count of bases not matched to a gene: 7. The CDR3 contains 15 residues. CDR1 is SGHRS and CDR2 is YFSETQ in the germline V gene. CDR3 region: CASSPTGEITDTQYF. As DNA, the CDR3 is TGCGCCAGCAGCCCGACAGGGGAGATAACAGATACGCAGTATTTT.

V usage is TRBV12-3 or TRBV12-4 and J usage is TRBJ1-2, with D unresolved. Trimming pared 6 bases from V and 2 bases from J, leaving 7 bases between. The CDR3 has 12 amino acids. CDR3: CASRDGNYGYTF. The DNA for the CDR3 is TGTGCCAGCAGGGACGGAAACTATGGCTACACCTTC.

The V and J genes are TRBV7-2 and TRBJ1-5; the match to TRBD1 covers 10 bases. Germline V CDR1 and CDR2: SGHTA, FQGNSA. Trimming at V came to 5 bases and at J to 7 bases, leaving 8 bases not matched to a gene. The CDR3 has 15 amino acids. The CDR3 reads CASSQDRGLTQPQHF. The CDR3 DNA follows: TGTGCCAGCAGCCAAGACAGGGGGCTAACACAGCCCCAGCATTTT. Combining the CDR3 with reference TRBV7-2 and TRBJ1-5 gives the whole variable domain GAGVSQSPSNKVTEKGKDVELRCDPISGHTALYWYRQSLGQGLEFLIYFQGNSAPDKSGLPSDRFSAERTGGSVSTLTIQRTQQEDSAVYLCASSQDRGLTQPQHFGDGTRLSIL.

This rearrangement joins TRBV27 to TRBJ1-1; D perhaps matches TRBD1 (5 bases). The CDR3 is made up of 14 amino acids. Germline CDR1 MNHEY, CDR2 SMNVEV (reference sequence). V gave up 3 bases and J gave up 5 bases, with 13 bases separating them. The CDR3 coding sequence is TGTGCCAGCAGTTTCCGATTGGGGGGAACTGAAGCTTTCTTT. It codes for CASSFRLGGTEAFF.

The rearrangement uses TRBV28 and TRBJ1-1, with TRBD1 as a possible D gene (5 bases). Germline V lookup: CDR1 MDHEN, CDR2 SYDVKM. There are 15 residues in the CDR3. Between the trimmed V and J ends, which lost 6 bases and 10 bases, there was a span of 24 bases. The DNA of the CDR3 is TGTGCCAGCAGGCCTCCCGGGGAGGGGTGGGATGGAGCTTTCTTT. The encoded protein is CASRPPGEGWDGAFF.

The gene calls are TRBV7-2 and TRBJ2-1, with D possibly TRBD2 on 6 matching bases. The CDR3 has 15 amino acids. V dropped 4 bases and J dropped 2 bases, with 12 bases sitting between them. CDR1 SGHTA and CDR2 FQGNSA come from the germline V gene. Here the CDR3 reads CASSSAGPPYNEQFF. As DNA, the CDR3 is TGTGCCAGCAGCTCCGCGGGGCCCCCCTACAATGAGCAGTTCTTC.

This CDR3 is CASRPRGAMVSGANVLTF. The CDR3 DNA reads as TGTGCCAGCAGACCGCGGGGGGCGATGGTTTCTGGGGCCAACGTCCTGACTTTC. The J gene is TRBJ2-6, the V gene TRBV7-9; 8 nucleotides align to TRBD2. In germline, CDR1 is SEHNR, CDR2 FQNEAQ (reference sequence). With 6 bases clipped from V and 1 base from J, the junction kept 11 bases outside the gene matches. This CDR3 has 18 residues.

This clone was observed a few times. The chain has TRBV5-4 and TRBJ1-1, with D uncertain. Germline CDR1 and CDR2: SGHNT and YYREEE (reference sequence). The CDR3 extends over 14 amino acids. V shed 3 bases and J shed 0 bases, with 9 bases lying between them. The CDR3 here is CASSWEVMNTEAFF. The DNA for the CDR3 is TGTGCCAGCAGCTGGGAGGTCATGAACACTGAAGCTTTCTTT.

This chain links TRBV5-1 with TRBJ1-4, with D tentatively TRBD1 (5 bases). CDR1 is SGHRS and CDR2 is YFSETQ in the germline V gene. There are 14 residues in the CDR3. The V end lost 6 bases, the J end lost 3 bases, and 12 bases lay between the germline ends. The CDR3 bases are TGCGCCAGCACCCCGGGGGTAGCTAATGAAAAACTGTTTTTT. It is translated as CASTPGVANEKLFF.

The chain links TRBV11-3 to TRBJ2-2; D gene unclear. The V gene's germline CDR1 is SGHNT and CDR2 YENEEA. The V end lost 5 bases, the J end lost 6 bases, and 10 bases lay between the germline ends. The CDR3 has 13 residues. The CDR3 nucleotides are TGTGCCAGCAGCCCACCAGGATCCGGGGAGCTGTTTTTT. This translates into CASSPPGSGELFF.